Sequencing of this T cell receptor (beta chain) was carried out in a study of T cell responses to AZD1222 COVID-19 vaccine. Study results and caveats: Reportedly, close to half of spike-specific TCRs are directed against unmutated variant regions. No repertoire was sampled before or during the peak T cell response, only after it. CD4 TCRs covered the whole spike, strongest at regions 160-218 and 743-854. A mostly white British donor set with more females was recruited, and clonal diversity was possibly underestimated.

Regarding this clone: The antigen remains unidentified.

The CDR3 has 11 amino acids. V gave up 6 bases and J gave up 13 bases, with 16 bases separating them. The germline gives CDR1 SQVTM, CDR2 ANQGSEA. Clones were sequenced by immunoSEQ multiplex PCR, and TCRdb holds only the in-frame ones, with some missing. This sample has 150,000 to 190,000 clones; around 86% occur once, and the top ten carry roughly a tenth. The specimen was peripheral blood, collected 28 days after the second AZD1222 dose. The TCR originated in an adult who received the AZD1222 COVID-19 vaccine. The genes are TRBV29-1 and TRBJ2-1, with D possibly matching TRBD1 (5 bases). As DNA, the CDR3 is TGCAGCGTCCAGGGAATGGCGGAACAGTTCTTC. Translating it yields CSVQGMAEQFF.